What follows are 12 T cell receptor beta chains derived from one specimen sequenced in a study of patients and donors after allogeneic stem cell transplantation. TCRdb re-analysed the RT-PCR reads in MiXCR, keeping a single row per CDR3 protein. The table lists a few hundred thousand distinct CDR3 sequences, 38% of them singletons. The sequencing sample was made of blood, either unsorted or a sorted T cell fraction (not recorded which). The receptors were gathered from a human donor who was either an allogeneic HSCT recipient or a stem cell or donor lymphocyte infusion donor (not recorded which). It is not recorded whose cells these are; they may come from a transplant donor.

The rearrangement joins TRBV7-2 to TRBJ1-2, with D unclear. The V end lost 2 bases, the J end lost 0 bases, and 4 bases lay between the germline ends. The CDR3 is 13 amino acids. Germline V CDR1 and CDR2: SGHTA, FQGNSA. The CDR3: CASSLRSNYGYTF. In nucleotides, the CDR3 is TGTGCCAGCAGCTTACGATCTAACTATGGCTACACCTTC. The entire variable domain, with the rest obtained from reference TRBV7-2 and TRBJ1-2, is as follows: GAGVSQSPSNKVTEKGKDVELRCDPISGHTALYWYRQSLGQGLEFLIYFQGNSAPDKSGLPSDRFSAERTGGSVSTLTIQRTQQEDSAVYLCASSLRSNYGYTFGSGTRLTVV.

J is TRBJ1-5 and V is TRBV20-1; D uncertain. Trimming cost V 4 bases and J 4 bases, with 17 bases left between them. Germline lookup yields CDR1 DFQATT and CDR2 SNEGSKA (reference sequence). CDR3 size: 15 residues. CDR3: CSAKGVGRGNQPQHF. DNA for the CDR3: TGCAGTGCTAAGGGCGTAGGACGCGGAAATCAGCCCCAGCATTTT.

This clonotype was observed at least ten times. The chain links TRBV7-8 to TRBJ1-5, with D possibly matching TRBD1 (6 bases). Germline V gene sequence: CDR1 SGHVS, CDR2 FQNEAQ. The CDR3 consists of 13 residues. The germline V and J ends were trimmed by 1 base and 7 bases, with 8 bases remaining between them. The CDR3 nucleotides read TGTGCCAGCAGCTTAGTGAGGGGGCAGCCCCAGCATTTT. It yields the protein CASSLVRGQPQHF.

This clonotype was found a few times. CDR3 coding DNA: TGTGCCAGCAGTTACTCGAGGGCGCCCAGGAAAAACACTGAAGCTTTCTTT. Residues: CASSYSRAPRKNTEAFF. The gene calls are TRBV6-5 and TRBJ1-1; no clear D gene. V gave up 0 bases and J gave up 2 bases, with 16 bases separating them. The CDR3 covers 17 residues. CDR1 is MNHEY and CDR2 is SVGAGI in the germline V gene.

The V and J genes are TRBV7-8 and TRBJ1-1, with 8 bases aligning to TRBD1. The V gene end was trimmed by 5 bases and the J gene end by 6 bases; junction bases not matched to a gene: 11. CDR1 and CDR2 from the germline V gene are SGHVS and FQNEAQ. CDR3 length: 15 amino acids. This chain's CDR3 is CASSIFRGLSAEAFF. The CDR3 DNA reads TGTGCCAGCAGCATTTTCAGGGGGCTGAGCGCTGAAGCTTTCTTT.

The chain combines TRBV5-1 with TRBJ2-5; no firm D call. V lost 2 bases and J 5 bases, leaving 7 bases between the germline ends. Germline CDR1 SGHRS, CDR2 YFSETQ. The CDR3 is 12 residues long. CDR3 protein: CASSLLGETQYF. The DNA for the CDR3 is TGCGCCAGCAGCTTATTGGGTGAGACCCAGTACTTC.

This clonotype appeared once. The CDR3 region has the DNA TGCAGCTTCCGGACAGTCGGGGAGACCCAGTACTTC. This gives the protein CSFRTVGETQYF. The rearrangement uses TRBV29-1 and TRBJ2-5; D perhaps matches TRBD1 (6 bases). The CDR3 is 12 amino acids. V lost 8 bases and J lost 5, with 15 bases in between. The germline V gene has CDR1 SQVTM and CDR2 ANQGSEA.

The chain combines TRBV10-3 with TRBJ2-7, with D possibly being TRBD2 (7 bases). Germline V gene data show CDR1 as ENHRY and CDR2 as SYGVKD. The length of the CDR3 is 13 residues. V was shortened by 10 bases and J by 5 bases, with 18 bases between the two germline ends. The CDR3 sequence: CATRVKGGNEQYF. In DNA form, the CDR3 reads TGTGCCACAAGGGTAAAGGGGGGGAACGAGCAGTACTTC.

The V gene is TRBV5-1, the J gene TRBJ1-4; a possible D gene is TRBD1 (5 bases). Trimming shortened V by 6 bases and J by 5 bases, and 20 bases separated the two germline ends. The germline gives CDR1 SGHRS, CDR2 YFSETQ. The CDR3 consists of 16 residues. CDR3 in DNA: TGCGCCAGCAAAGCCCTTACCGGAGGGGCGAATGAAAAACTGTTTTTT. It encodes CASKALTGGANEKLFF. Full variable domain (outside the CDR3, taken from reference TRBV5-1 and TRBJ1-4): KAGVTQTPRYLIKTRGQQVTLSCSPISGHRSVSWYQQTPGQGLQFLFEYFSETQRNKGNFPGRFSGRQFSNSRSEMNVSTLELGDSALYLCASKALTGGANEKLFFGSGTQLSVL.

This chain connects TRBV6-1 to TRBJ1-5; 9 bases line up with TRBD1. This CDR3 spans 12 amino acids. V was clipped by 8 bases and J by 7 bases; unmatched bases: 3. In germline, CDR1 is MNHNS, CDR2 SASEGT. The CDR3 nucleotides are TGTGCCAGCCGGGACAGGGAACAGCCCCAGCATTTT. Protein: CASRDREQPQHF.

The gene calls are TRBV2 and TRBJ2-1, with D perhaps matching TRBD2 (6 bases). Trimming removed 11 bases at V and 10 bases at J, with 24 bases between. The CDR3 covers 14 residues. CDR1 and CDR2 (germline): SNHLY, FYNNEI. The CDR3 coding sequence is TGTGCCGGCAAAACCGATAGACTAGTTGGCGAGCAGTTCTTC. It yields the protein CAGKTDRLVGEQFF.

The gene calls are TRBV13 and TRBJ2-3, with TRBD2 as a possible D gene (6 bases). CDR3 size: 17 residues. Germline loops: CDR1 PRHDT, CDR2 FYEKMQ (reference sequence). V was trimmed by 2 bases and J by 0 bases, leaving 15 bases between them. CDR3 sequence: CASSLTRRGSSTDTQYF. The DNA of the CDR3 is TGTGCCAGCAGCTTAACGAGGCGGGGCTCTAGCACAGATACGCAGTATTTT.